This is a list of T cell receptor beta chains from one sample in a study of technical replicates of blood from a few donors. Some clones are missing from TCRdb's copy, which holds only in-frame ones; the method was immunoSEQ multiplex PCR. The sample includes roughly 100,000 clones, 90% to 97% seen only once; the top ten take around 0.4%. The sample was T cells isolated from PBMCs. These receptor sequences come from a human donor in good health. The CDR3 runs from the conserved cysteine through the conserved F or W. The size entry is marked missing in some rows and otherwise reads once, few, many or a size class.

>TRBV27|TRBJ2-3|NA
CASSFTDRTQYF
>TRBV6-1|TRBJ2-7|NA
CASSEAGYETGDEQYF
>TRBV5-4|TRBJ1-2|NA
CASSLDGNYGYTF
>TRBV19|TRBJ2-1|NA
CASSITSTSYNEQFF
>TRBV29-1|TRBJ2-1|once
CSVVGQYNEQFF
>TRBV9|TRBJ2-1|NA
CASSVNKAGGPGNEQFF
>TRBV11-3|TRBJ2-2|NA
CASSLGQGDTGELFF
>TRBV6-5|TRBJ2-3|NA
CASSSSSSGSDTQYF
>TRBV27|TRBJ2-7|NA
CASSFPDREPYEQYF
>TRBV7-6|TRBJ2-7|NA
CASSPQDRSYEQYF
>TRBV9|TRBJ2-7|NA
CASSVASGGLSYEQYF
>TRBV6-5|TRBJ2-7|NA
CASSYSWQVFSYEQYF
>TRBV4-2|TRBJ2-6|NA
CASSQDGVQENGANVLTF
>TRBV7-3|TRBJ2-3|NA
CASSLRFSGPTDTQYF
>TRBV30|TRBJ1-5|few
CAWSVSGISNQPQHF
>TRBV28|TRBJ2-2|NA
CASSPLLWEGRWELFF
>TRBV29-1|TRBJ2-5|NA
CSVDPQGDSKETQYF
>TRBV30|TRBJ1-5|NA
CAWSSDSAVDQPQHF
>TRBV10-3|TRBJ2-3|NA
CAISENLAGWTDTQYF
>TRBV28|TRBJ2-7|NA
CASSSGTGSYEQYF
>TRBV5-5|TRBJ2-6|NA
CASSPGQGANYAGANVLTF
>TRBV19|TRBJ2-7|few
CASSTRLETTYEQYF
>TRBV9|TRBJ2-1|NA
CASSVDSRGVNEQFF
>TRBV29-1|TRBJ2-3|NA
CSVCPSGAADTQYF
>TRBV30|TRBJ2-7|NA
CAWSVSGITLHEQYF
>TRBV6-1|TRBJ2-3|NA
CASSEVYGGYTDTQYF
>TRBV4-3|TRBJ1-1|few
CASSQDGSGGEEAFF
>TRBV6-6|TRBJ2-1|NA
CASSQTGPDEQFF